This passage covers 32 T cell receptor beta chains from one sample sequenced in a study of Ad26.COV2.S vaccination and SARS-CoV-2 variants. The treatment was: over 15 received Ad26.COV2.S at low or high dose, single or two shots; several received placebo; per-sample allocation not given. Samples analyzed were those drawn on day 63 after the first vaccine or placebo injection. Produced via immunoSEQ multiplex PCR; TCRdb's table is partial and in-frame only. The repertoire has some 520,000 clones, roughly nine tenths of them found once; the top ten carry roughly 13%. This sample comprised peripheral blood, obtained in a trial of Ad26.COV2.S vaccine versus placebo. The receptors derive from a person between 18 and 60 years old who received the Ad26.COV2.S COVID-19 vaccine or a placebo.

This clone was seen a few times. The chain employs TRBV7-9 and TRBJ2-2; 11 nucleotides align to TRBD2. V dropped 5 bases and J dropped 6; count of bases not matched to a gene: 14. The CDR3 is made up of 18 amino acids. Per germline, CDR1 SEHNR and CDR2 FQNEAQ (reference sequence). The CDR3 sequence is CASSPALQLAGVSGELFF. CDR3 nucleotide sequence: TGTGCCAGCAGCCCCGCCCTCCAACTAGCGGGAGTTTCCGGGGAGCTGTTTTTT.

The rearrangement joins TRBV4-3 to TRBJ2-3; D tentatively fits TRBD1 or TRBD2 (6 bases each). The V end lost 0 bases, the J end lost 4 bases, and 11 bases lay between the germline ends. The germline CDR1 and CDR2 sequences are LGHNA and YSLEER. The CDR3 has 15 residues. The CDR3 sequence is CASSQELEGADTQYF. DNA of the CDR3: TGCGCCAGCAGCCAAGAGTTGGAGGGGGCAGATACGCAGTATTTT.

This clone was seen only once. The rearrangement uses TRBV6-5 and TRBJ2-1; 7 nucleotides match TRBD2. The CDR3 runs 15 residues. With V trimmed by 6 bases and J by 5 bases, 10 bases remained unmatched. Germline-derived CDR1 and CDR2 are MNHEY and SVGAGI. The CDR3 bases are TGTGCCAGCAGGCTCAGCAGCGGGAACAACAATGAGCAGTTCTTC. This sequence encodes CASRLSSGNNNEQFF.

This chain connects TRBV7-2 to TRBJ1-4; D is unclear. Trimming left V 1 base short and J 10 bases short, with 16 bases between. This CDR3 spans 15 amino acids. From germline, CDR1 is SGHTA and CDR2 FQGNSA. This CDR3 reads CASSLDGRGFVKLFF. CDR3 DNA: TGTGCCAGCAGCTTAGATGGCCGAGGTTTTGTAAAACTGTTTTTT.

The genes are TRBV29-1 and TRBJ1-5, with 9 positions matching TRBD1. CDR1 and CDR2 from the germline V gene are SQVTM and ANQGSEA. The V segment lost 3 bases and the J segment 6 bases; nucleotides outside the gene matches: 6. CDR3 length: 14 residues. DNA for the CDR3: TGCAGCGTTGATGGGGACAGGGCTGGTCAGCCCCAGCATTTT. Translated, it gives CSVDGDRAGQPQHF.

V is TRBV7-2 and J is TRBJ1-4, with D possibly TRBD1 on 6 matching bases. Trimming pared 5 bases from V and 4 bases from J, leaving 17 bases between. The CDR3 spans 16 residues. Germline V gene data show CDR1 as SGHTA and CDR2 as FQGNSA. The CDR3 spells CASSKQGAGGNEKLFF. The CDR3 coding sequence is TGTGCCAGCAGCAAACAGGGAGCCGGTGGTAATGAAAAACTGTTTTTT.

The chain links TRBV7-2 to TRBJ2-1; weak D call: TRBD1 (6 bases). Germline V lookup: CDR1 SGHTA, CDR2 FQGNSA. There are 15 residues in the CDR3. The V and J ends lost 5 bases and 0 bases respectively, with 11 bases between them. This CDR3 reads CASSARGSSYNEQFF. The CDR3 nucleotides are TGTGCCAGCAGCGCCAGGGGTAGCTCCTACAATGAGCAGTTCTTC.

The chain links TRBV14 to TRBJ2-1, with 8 bases fitting TRBD2. The CDR3 totals 14 residues. Germline V gene sequence: CDR1 SGHDN, CDR2 FVKESK. J lost 9 bases, V lost 2 bases, and 6 bases had no gene match. The CDR3 DNA sequence: TGTGCCAGCAGCCAAAAAAGCGGGAGCGCTGAGCAGTTCTTC. Translation: CASSQKSGSAEQFF. The full variable domain, completed using reference TRBV14 and TRBJ2-1, is EAGVTQFPSHSVIEKGQTVTLRCDPISGHDNLYWYRRVMGKEIKFLLHFVKESKQDESGMPNNRFLAERTGGTYSTLKVQPAELEDSGVYFCASSQKSGSAEQFFGPGTRLTVL.

CDR3 loop: CASSRGTSGSLSDEQYF. The CDR3 DNA sequence: TGTGCCAGCAGCAGAGGGACTAGCGGGAGTTTATCCGACGAGCAGTACTTC. The genes are TRBV11-3 and TRBJ2-7, with 14 bases matching TRBD2. After removal of 5 bases from V and 5 bases from J, the junction contained 11 bases not matched to a gene. From germline, CDR1 is SGHNT and CDR2 YENEEA. The CDR3 is 17 amino acids.

The J gene is TRBJ2-3, the V gene TRBV30; 10 bases match TRBD2. Germline V lookup: CDR1 GTSNPN, CDR2 SVGIG (reference sequence). There are 15 residues in the CDR3. The V and J ends lost 0 bases and 9 bases, in that order; junction bases with no gene match: 9. This CDR3 reads CAWSVSSGRAGTQYF. CDR3 coding DNA: TGTGCCTGGAGTGTTTCGAGCGGGAGGGCCGGGACGCAGTATTTT.

CDR3 in DNA: TGTGCCAGCAGCTTACAGGGAGGGGGGCTGTACGAGCAGTACTTC. This sequence encodes CASSLQGGGLYEQYF. J is TRBJ2-7 and V is TRBV7-2, with D possibly matching TRBD2 (7 bases). V shed 2 bases and J shed 4 bases, with 15 bases lying between them. The CDR3 loop spans 15 amino acids. Germline V gives CDR1 SGHTA, CDR2 FQGNSA. Full variable domain (missing parts from reference TRBV7-2 and TRBJ2-7): GAGVSQSPSNKVTEKGKDVELRCDPISGHTALYWYRQSLGQGLEFLIYFQGNSAPDKSGLPSDRFSAERTGGSVSTLTIQRTQQEDSAVYLCASSLQGGGLYEQYFGPGTRLTVT.

In this sample, this clone turned up a few times. This chain links TRBV5-1 with TRBJ2-2; D not resolved. The germline CDR1 and CDR2 sequences are SGHRS and YFSETQ. V shed 1 base and J shed 3 bases, with 13 bases lying between them. The CDR3 is 16 amino acids. CDR3 nucleotide sequence: TGCGCCAGCAGCTTGAACGGACCTAGGGACACCGGGGAGCTGTTTTTT. Residues: CASSLNGPRDTGELFF.

The chain combines TRBV28 with TRBJ1-5; a weak D match, TRBD1 (6 bases). Germline lookup yields CDR1 MDHEN and CDR2 SYDVKM. The CDR3 sequence is 16 residues long. Deletions cut 5 bases from V and 0 bases from J, with 14 bases between. DNA for the CDR3: TGTGCCAGCAGTCCTCAGACAGGCCATAGCAATCAGCCCCAGCATTTT. This codes for CASSPQTGHSNQPQHF.

CDR3 nucleotides: TGTGCCAGCAGTTTAGGGGTCGGCAAAAACATTCAGTACTTC. Its translation is CASSLGVGKNIQYF. The genes are TRBV28 and TRBJ2-4; D call uncertain. Germline CDR1 is MDHEN and CDR2 is SYDVKM. CDR3 length equals 14 residues. Trimming pared 2 bases from V and 3 bases from J, leaving 8 bases between.

The chain combines TRBV11-1 with TRBJ2-4; unclear D gene. Per the germline V gene, CDR1 is SGHAT and CDR2 is FQDESV (reference sequence). The CDR3 is 12 amino acids. Trimming took 8 bases from V and 3 from J, leaving 8 bases between them. The CDR3 loop is CASGAGKNIQYF. Written as DNA, the CDR3 is TGTGCCAGCGGAGCAGGCAAAAACATTCAGTACTTC. Combining the CDR3 with reference TRBV11-1 and TRBJ2-4 gives the whole variable domain EAEVAQSPRYKITEKSQAVAFWCDPISGHATLYWYRQILGQGPELLVQFQDESVVDDSQLPKDRFSAERLKGVDSTLKIQPAELGDSAMYLCASGAGKNIQYFGAGTRLSVL.

Only one count was recorded for this clone. The CDR3 loop is CASSFAANQPQHF. The CDR3 nucleotides read TGTGCCAGCAGCTTCGCAGCCAATCAGCCCCAGCATTTT. The chain uses TRBV11-2 and TRBJ1-5; D not certain. There are 13 residues in the CDR3. The germline V gene has CDR1 SGHAT and CDR2 FQNNGV. Trimming left V 3 bases short and J 3 bases short, with 6 bases between.

V and J are TRBV6-4 and TRBJ2-1, with TRBD2 matching 7 bases. With V trimmed by 3 bases and J by 4 bases, 6 bases remained unmatched. Germline V gene lookup returns CDR1 MRHNA and CDR2 SNTAGT. The CDR3 totals 15 residues. CDR3 coding DNA: TGTGCCAGCAGTGAAGAGGGCGGGGGTTACAATGAGCAGTTCTTC. Encoded protein: CASSEEGGGYNEQFF.

The chain joins TRBV6-5 to TRBJ2-5, with 8 bases lining up with TRBD2. Germline V gives CDR1 MNHEY, CDR2 SVGAGI. V lost 6 bases to trimming and J lost 2 bases; unmatched junction nucleotides: 5. The CDR3 has 14 amino acids. The CDR3 region is CASRAGLVQETQYF. Written as DNA, the CDR3 is TGTGCCAGCAGGGCGGGACTAGTACAAGAGACCCAGTACTTC.

Points on this clone: The junction and the germline gene differ at one end; a read error may be behind it. The chain is built from TRBV19 and TRBJ1-5; unclear D gene. CDR1 LNHDA and CDR2 SQIVND come from the germline V gene (reference sequence). This CDR3 region has 15 residues. The CDR3 bases are TGTGCCAGTAGTATAGAAGGAACAGTGAATCGGCCCCAGCATTTT. It translates to CASSIEGTVNRPQHF.

V and J are TRBV19 and TRBJ2-5; D possibly corresponds to TRBD2 (6 bases). This CDR3 comprises 14 residues. V gave up 4 bases and J gave up 5 bases, with 14 bases separating them. Germline loops: CDR1 LNHDA, CDR2 SQIVND (reference sequence). The CDR3 DNA follows: TGTGCCAGTAGTAGCGGGACCGGCGGGGAGACCCAGTACTTC. Its translation is CASSSGTGGETQYF.

This rearrangement joins TRBV27 to TRBJ2-2; D is ambiguous. The V end lost 5 bases, the J end lost 0 bases, and 4 bases lay between the germline ends. This CDR3 has 13 amino acids. Germline V lookup: CDR1 MNHEY, CDR2 SMNVEV (reference sequence). CDR3 coding DNA: TGTGCCAGCAGTACCGCGAACACCGGGGAGCTGTTTTTT. Translated: CASSTANTGELFF.

The rearrangement links TRBV19 to TRBJ2-6, with D possibly being TRBD2 (7 bases). From germline, CDR1 is LNHDA and CDR2 SQIVND (reference sequence). This CDR3 comprises 15 residues. Trimming shortened V by 11 bases and J by 4 bases, and 18 bases separated the two germline ends. In nucleotides, the CDR3 is TGTGCCTCGCTCGGCGGGGGCTACGGGGCCAACGTCCTGACTTTC. It codes for CASLGGGYGANVLTF.

The chain links TRBV5-4 to TRBJ1-1; D is undetermined. V lost 2 bases, J lost 5 bases, and 13 bases lay in between. The CDR3 totals 14 residues. The germline CDR1 and CDR2 sequences are SGHNT and YYREEE (reference sequence). In nucleotides, the CDR3 is TGTGCCAGCAGCTTCGATGGCCTAGGGACTGAAGCTTTCTTT. This sequence encodes CASSFDGLGTEAFF.

The V gene is TRBV5-1, the J gene TRBJ2-3; D not resolved. In germline, CDR1 is SGHRS, CDR2 YFSETQ. V was cut by 4 bases and J by 0 bases, with 12 bases left in between. The CDR3 loop spans 15 amino acids. The DNA for the CDR3 is TGCGCCAGCAGCCCGTCTTTCGGTAGCACAGATACGCAGTATTTT. It yields the protein CASSPSFGSTDTQYF. Based on the CDR3 plus reference TRBV5-1 and TRBJ2-3, the full variable domain is KAGVTQTPRYLIKTRGQQVTLSCSPISGHRSVSWYQQTPGQGLQFLFEYFSETQRNKGNFPGRFSGRQFSNSRSEMNVSTLELGDSALYLCASSPSFGSTDTQYFGPGTRLTVL.

This clone was seen at least ten times. The rearrangement links TRBV7-6 to TRBJ2-2; TRBD2 matches 8 bases. V lost 4 bases and J lost 6; bases outside the gene matches: 1. Germline values: CDR1 SGHVS, CDR2 FNYEAQ. This CDR3 is built from 13 residues. The CDR3, as DNA: TGTGCCAGCAGCTCGGGACTAGCCGGGGAGCTGTTTTTT. This translates into CASSSGLAGELFF.

This clone was counted only a few times. DNA for the CDR3: TGTGCCAGCAGCTTAGTACGAGCAACCTACTACGAGCAGTACTTC. This codes for CASSLVRATYYEQYF. The J gene is TRBJ2-7, the V gene TRBV7-2; D call uncertain. Germline V gene sequence: CDR1 SGHTA, CDR2 FQGNSA. This CDR3 contains 15 residues. V dropped 1 base and J dropped 3 bases, with 13 bases sitting between them. The variable domain in full, with the rest retrieved from reference TRBV7-2 and TRBJ2-7, is GAGVSQSPSNKVTEKGKDVELRCDPISGHTALYWYRQSLGQGLEFLIYFQGNSAPDKSGLPSDRFSAERTGGSVSTLTIQRTQQEDSAVYLCASSLVRATYYEQYFGPGTRLTVT.

The chain uses TRBV27 and TRBJ2-5; D remains ambiguous. The CDR3 contains 14 residues. The V end lost 0 bases, the J end lost 4 bases, and 9 bases lay between the germline ends. The germline gives CDR1 MNHEY, CDR2 SMNVEV (reference sequence). The CDR3 spells CASSLSVLGETQYF. In nucleotides, the CDR3 is TGTGCCAGCAGTTTATCGGTTTTAGGAGAGACCCAGTACTTC.

The chain recombines TRBV14 with TRBJ1-4; D is ambiguous. With 1 base removed from V and 6 bases from J, the gap between germline ends came to 9 bases. Looked up from germline, CDR1 is SGHDN and CDR2 is FVKESK. The CDR3 length is 14 residues. The CDR3 spells CASSQVRGDEKLFF. The CDR3, as DNA: TGTGCCAGCAGCCAAGTTCGCGGGGATGAAAAACTGTTTTTT.

The rearrangement joins TRBV7-6 to TRBJ2-3; tentatively, D is TRBD2 (5 bases). The V gene's germline CDR1 is SGHVS and CDR2 FNYEAQ. The CDR3 extends over 14 amino acids. V lost 1 base, J lost 7 bases, and 12 bases lay in between. In DNA form, the CDR3 reads TGTGCCAGCAGCTTAGAAGTGAGGGCGCATACGCAGTATTTT. This translates into CASSLEVRAHTQYF.

V is TRBV5-4 and J is TRBJ2-3; possibly TRBD1 for D (5 bases). This CDR3 is built from 16 residues. V gave up 1 base and J gave up 3 bases, with 15 bases separating them. The germline CDR1 and CDR2 sequences are SGHNT and YYREEE (reference sequence). The CDR3 DNA sequence: TGTGCCAGCAGCTTGTTCCCTGGGCAGGGAACAGATACGCAGTATTTT. It yields the protein CASSLFPGQGTDTQYF.

V gene TRBV27 combines with J gene TRBJ2-1; 11 bases are shared with TRBD2. The CDR3 is made up of 14 amino acids. CDR1 MNHEY and CDR2 SMNVEV come from the germline V gene (reference sequence). The V and J ends lost 4 bases and 8 bases, in that order; junction bases with no gene match: 4. The CDR3 reads CASSSPGLADEQFF. CDR3 nucleotide sequence: TGTGCCAGCAGTTCCCCGGGACTAGCGGATGAGCAGTTCTTC.

In regard to this clone: Within the sample, other DNA sequences also encode this same CDR3. The chain couples TRBV7-2 to TRBJ2-1, with a tentative D call TRBD2 (5 bases). The CDR3 spans 15 residues. V was pared by 1 base and J by 1 base, with 8 bases between. Germline-derived CDR1 and CDR2 are SGHTA and FQGNSA. The CDR3 is CASSLVRGSYNEQFF. The CDR3 DNA follows: TGTGCCAGCAGCTTAGTCCGCGGGTCCTACAATGAGCAGTTCTTC.